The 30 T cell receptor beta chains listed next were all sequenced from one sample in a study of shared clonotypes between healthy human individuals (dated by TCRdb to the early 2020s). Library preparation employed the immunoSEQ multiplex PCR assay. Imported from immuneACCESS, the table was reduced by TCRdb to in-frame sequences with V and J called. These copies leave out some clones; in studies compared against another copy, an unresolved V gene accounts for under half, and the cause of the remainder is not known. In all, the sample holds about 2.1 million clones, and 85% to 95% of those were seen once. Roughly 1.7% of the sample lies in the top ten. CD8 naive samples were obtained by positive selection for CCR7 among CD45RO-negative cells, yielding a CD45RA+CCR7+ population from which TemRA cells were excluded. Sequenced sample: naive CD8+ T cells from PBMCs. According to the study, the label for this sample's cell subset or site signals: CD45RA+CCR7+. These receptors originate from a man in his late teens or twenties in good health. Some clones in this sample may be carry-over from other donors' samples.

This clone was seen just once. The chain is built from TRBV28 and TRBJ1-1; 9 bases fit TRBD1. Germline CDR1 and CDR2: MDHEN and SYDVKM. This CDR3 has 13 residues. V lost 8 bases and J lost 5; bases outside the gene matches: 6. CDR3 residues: CASQQGARTEAFF. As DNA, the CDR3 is TGTGCCAGCCAACAGGGGGCGCGGACTGAAGCTTTCTTT.

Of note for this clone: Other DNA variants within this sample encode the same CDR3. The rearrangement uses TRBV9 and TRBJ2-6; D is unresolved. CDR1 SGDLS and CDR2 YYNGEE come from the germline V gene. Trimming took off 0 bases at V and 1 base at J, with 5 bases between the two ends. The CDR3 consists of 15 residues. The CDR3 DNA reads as TGTGCCAGCAGCGTAGTTGGATCTGGGGCCAACGTCCTGACTTTC. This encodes CASSVVGSGANVLTF. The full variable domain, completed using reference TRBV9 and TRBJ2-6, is DSGVTQTPKHLITATGQRVTLRCSPRSGDLSVYWYQQSLDQGLQFLIQYYNGEERAKGNILERFSAQQFPDLHSELNLSSLELGDSALYFCASSVVGSGANVLTFGAGSRLTVL.

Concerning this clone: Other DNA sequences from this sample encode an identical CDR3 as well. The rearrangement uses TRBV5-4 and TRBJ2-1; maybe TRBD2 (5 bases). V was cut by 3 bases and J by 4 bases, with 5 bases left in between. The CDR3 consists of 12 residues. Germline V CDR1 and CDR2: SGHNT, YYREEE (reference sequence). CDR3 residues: CASSSGYNEQFF. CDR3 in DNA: TGTGCCAGCAGCTCGGGATACAATGAGCAGTTCTTC.

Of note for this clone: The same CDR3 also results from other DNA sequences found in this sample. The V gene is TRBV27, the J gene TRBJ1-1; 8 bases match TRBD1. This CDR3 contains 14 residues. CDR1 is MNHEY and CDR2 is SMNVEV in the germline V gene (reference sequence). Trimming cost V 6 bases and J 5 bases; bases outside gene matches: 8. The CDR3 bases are TGTGCCAGCAGCCCCCGACAGGGGTGGACTGAAGCTTTCTTT. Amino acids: CASSPRQGWTEAFF.

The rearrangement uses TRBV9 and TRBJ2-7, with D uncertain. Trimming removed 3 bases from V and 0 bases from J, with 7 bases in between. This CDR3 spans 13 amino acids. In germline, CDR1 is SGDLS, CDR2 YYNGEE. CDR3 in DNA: TGTGCCAGCAGCGGACACGGCTCCTACGAGCAGTACTTC. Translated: CASSGHGSYEQYF.

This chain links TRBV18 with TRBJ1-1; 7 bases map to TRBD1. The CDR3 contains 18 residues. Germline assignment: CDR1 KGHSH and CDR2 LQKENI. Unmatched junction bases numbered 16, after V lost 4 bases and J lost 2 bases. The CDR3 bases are TGTGCCAGCTCACTCCCCCCTTGGGACAGCTTCGTAAACACTGAAGCTTTCTTT. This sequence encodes CASSLPPWDSFVNTEAFF.

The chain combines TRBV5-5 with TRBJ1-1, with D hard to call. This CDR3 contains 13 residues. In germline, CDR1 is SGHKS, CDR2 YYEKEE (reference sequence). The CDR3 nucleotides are TGTGCAACGCGGCCTCTCTTGAACACTGAAGCTTTCTTT. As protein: CATRPLLNTEAFF.

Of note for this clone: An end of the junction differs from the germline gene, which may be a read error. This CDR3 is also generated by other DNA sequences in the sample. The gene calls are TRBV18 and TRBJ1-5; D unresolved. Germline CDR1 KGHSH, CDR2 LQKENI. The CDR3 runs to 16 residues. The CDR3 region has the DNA TGCGCCAGCTCACCTTCTACCAGAGATAGCAATCAGCCCCAGCATTTT. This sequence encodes CASSPSTRDSNQPQHF. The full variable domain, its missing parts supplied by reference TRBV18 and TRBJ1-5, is NAGVMQNPRHLVRRRGQEARLRCSPMKGHSHVYWYRQLPEEGLKFMVYLQKENIIDESGMPKERFSAEFPKEGPSILRIQQVVRGDSAAYFCASSPSTRDSNQPQHFGDGTRLSIL.

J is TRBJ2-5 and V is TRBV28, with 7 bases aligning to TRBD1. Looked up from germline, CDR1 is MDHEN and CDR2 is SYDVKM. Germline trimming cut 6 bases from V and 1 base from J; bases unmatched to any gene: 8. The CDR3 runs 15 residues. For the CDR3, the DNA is TGTGCCAGCAGGCCGGGGACAGACCCCCAAGAGACCCAGTACTTC. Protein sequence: CASRPGTDPQETQYF.

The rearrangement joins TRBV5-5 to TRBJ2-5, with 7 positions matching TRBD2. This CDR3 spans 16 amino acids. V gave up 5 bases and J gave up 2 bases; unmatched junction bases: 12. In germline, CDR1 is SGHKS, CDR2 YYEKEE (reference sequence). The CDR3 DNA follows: TGTGCCAGCAGTCCCCGACTTACTAGCGCTCAAGAGACCCAGTACTTC. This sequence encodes CASSPRLTSAQETQYF.

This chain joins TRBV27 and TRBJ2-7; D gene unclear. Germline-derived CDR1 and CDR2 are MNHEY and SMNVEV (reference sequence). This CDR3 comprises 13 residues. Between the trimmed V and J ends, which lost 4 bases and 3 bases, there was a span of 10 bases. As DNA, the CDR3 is TGTGCCAGCAGTTCCAACCCCCTCTACGAGCAGTACTTC. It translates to CASSSNPLYEQYF.

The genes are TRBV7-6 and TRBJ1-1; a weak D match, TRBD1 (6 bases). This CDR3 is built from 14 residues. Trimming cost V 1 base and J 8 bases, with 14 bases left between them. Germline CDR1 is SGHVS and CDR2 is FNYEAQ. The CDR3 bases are TGTGCCAGCAGCTTAGGGTCCAGGGGCCCCGAAGCTTTCTTT. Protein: CASSLGSRGPEAFF.

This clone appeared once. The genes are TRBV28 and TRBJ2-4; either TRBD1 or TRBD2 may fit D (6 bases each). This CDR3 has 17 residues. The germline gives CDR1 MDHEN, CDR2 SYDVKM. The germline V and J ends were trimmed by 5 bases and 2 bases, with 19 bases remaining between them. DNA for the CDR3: TGTGCCAGCAGTGACGGGGGCAGGGGAGTACCCAAAAACATTCAGTACTTC. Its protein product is CASSDGGRGVPKNIQYF. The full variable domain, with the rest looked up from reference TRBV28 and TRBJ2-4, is DVKVTQSSRYLVKRTGEKVFLECVQDMDHENMFWYRQDPGLGLRLIYFSYDVKMKEKGDIPEGYSVSREKKERFSLILESASTNQTSMYLCASSDGGRGVPKNIQYFGAGTRLSVL.

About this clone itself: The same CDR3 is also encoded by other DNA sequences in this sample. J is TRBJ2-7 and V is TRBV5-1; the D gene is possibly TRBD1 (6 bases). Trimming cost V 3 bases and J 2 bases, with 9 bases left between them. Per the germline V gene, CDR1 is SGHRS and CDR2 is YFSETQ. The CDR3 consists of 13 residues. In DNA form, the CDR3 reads TGCGCCAGCAGCTCCCGGGACACCTACGAGCAGTACTTC. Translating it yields CASSSRDTYEQYF.

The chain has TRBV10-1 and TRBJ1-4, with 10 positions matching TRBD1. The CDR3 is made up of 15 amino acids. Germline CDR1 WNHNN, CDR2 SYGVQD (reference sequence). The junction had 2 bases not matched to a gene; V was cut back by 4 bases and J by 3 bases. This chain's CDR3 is CASSGDRGPNEKLFF. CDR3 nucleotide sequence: TGCGCCAGCAGTGGAGACAGGGGGCCTAATGAAAAACTGTTTTTT.

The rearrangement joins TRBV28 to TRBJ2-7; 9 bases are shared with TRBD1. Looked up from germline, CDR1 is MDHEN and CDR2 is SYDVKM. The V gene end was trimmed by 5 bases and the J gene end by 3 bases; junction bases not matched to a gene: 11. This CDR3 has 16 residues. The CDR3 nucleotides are TGTGCCAGCAGTGGCCCCGGGACAGGGTTTGGCTACGAGCAGTACTTC. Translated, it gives CASSGPGTGFGYEQYF.

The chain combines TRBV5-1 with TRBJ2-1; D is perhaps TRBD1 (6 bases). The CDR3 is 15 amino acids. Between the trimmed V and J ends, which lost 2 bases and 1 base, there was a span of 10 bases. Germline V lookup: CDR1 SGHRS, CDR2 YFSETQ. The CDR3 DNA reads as TGCGCCAGCAGCTTCGAAGGGGGTTCCTACAATGAGCAGTTCTTC. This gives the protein CASSFEGGSYNEQFF. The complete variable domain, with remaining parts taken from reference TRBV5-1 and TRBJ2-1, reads KAGVTQTPRYLIKTRGQQVTLSCSPISGHRSVSWYQQTPGQGLQFLFEYFSETQRNKGNFPGRFSGRQFSNSRSEMNVSTLELGDSALYLCASSFEGGSYNEQFFGPGTRLTVL.

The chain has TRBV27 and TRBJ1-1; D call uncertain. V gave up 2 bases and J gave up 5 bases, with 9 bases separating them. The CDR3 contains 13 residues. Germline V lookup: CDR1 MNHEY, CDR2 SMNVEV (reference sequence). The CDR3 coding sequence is TGTGCCAGCAGTTTAGAGTGGAGAACTGAAGCTTTCTTT. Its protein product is CASSLEWRTEAFF.

CDR3 bases: TGTGCCAGCACCATACCCGGGACTAGTAATGAGCAGTTCTTC. It encodes CASTIPGTSNEQFF. This sequence joins TRBV7-9 and TRBJ2-1, with 8 bases lining up with TRBD2. CDR1 and CDR2 (germline): SEHNR, FQNEAQ (reference sequence). The CDR3 totals 14 residues. The J segment lost 7 bases and the V segment lost 7 bases, leaving 9 bases of the junction unmatched.

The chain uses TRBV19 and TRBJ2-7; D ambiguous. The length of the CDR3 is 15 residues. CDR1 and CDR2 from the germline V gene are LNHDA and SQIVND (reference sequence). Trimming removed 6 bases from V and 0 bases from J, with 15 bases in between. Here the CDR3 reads CASRIGTSTSYEQYF. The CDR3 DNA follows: TGTGCCAGTAGGATCGGAACATCCACCTCCTACGAGCAGTACTTC.

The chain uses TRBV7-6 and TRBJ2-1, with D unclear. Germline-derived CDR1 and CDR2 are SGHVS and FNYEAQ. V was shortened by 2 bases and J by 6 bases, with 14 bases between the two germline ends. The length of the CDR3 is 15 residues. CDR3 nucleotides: TGTGCCAGCAGCTTAAAAGGTGGTGGGGTCAATGAGCAGTTCTTC. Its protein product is CASSLKGGGVNEQFF.

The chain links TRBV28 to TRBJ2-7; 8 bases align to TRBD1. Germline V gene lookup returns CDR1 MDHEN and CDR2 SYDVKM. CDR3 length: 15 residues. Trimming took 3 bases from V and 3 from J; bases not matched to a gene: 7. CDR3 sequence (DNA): TGTGCCAGCAGTTTTCATGGACAGGGTTTCTACGAGCAGTACTTC. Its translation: CASSFHGQGFYEQYF.

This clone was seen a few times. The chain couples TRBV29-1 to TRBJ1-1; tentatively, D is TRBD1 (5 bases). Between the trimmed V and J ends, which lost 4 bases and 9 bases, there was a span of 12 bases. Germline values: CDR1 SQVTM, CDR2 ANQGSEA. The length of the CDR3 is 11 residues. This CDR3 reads CSVGPQGQAFF. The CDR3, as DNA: TGCAGCGTTGGGCCGCAGGGACAAGCTTTCTTT.

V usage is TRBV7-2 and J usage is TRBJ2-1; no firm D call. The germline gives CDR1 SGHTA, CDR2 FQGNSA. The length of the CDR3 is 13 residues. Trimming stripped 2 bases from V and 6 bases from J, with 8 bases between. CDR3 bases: TGTGCCAGCAGCTTACCACCCAGCAATGAGCAGTTCTTC. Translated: CASSLPPSNEQFF.

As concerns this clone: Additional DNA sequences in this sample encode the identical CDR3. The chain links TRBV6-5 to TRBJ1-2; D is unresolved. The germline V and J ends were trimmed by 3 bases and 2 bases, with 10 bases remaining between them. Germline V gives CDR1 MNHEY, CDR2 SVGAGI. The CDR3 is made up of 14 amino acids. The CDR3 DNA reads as TGTGCCAGCAGTTATTCCGGAGAAAACTATGGCTACACCTTC. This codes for CASSYSGENYGYTF.

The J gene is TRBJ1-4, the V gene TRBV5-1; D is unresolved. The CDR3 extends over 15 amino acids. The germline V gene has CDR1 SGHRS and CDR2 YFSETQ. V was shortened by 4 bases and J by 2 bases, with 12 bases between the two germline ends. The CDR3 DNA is TGCGCCAGCAGCCCGGTGGGCAGTACTAATGAAAAACTGTTTTTT. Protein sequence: CASSPVGSTNEKLFF.

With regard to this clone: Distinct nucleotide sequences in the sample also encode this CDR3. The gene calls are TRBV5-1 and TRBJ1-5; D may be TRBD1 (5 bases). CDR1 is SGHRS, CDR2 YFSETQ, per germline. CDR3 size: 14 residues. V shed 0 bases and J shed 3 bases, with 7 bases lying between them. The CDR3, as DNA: TGCGCCAGCAGCTTGGGAGGGGTCAATCAGCCCCAGCATTTT. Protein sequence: CASSLGGVNQPQHF.

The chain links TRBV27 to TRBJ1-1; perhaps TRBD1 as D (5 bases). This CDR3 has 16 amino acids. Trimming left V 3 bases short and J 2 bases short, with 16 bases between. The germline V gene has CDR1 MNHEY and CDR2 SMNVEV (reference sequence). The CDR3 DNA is TGTGCCAGCAGTTTGGACACCCTCTTTAGAAACACTGAAGCTTTCTTT. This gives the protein CASSLDTLFRNTEAFF.

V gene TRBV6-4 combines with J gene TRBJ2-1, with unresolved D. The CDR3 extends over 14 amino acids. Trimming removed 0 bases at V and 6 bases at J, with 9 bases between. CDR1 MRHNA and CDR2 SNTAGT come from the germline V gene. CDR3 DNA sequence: TGTGCCAGCAGTGACTCTCCCAGAAGCAATGAGCAGTTCTTC. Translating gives CASSDSPRSNEQFF.

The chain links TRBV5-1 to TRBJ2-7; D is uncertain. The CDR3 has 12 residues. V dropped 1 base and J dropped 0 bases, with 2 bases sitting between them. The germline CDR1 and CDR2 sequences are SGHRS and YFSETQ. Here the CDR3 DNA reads TGCGCCAGCAGCTTGTACTCCTACGAGCAGTACTTC. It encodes CASSLYSYEQYF. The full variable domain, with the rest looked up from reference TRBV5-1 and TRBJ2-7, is KAGVTQTPRYLIKTRGQQVTLSCSPISGHRSVSWYQQTPGQGLQFLFEYFSETQRNKGNFPGRFSGRQFSNSRSEMNVSTLELGDSALYLCASSLYSYEQYFGPGTRLTVT.